The 16 T cell receptor beta chains presented below share a single source sample, sequenced in a study of blood T cell repertoires in COVID-19. Sequenced by immunoSEQ multiplex PCR; TCRdb stores in-frame clones only, minus some. The sample lists roughly 190,000 clones, about nine tenths occurring once. Sample: PBMCs or T cells enriched from blood (not recorded which). These receptors all stem from a woman aged 25-40 years who had recovered from COVID-19.

This CDR3 is CASSFWGQPQHF. Written as DNA, the CDR3 is TGTGCCAGCAGTTTCTGGGGCCAGCCCCAGCATTTT. This chain uses TRBV27 with TRBJ1-5; TRBD1 is a possible D gene (5 bases). This CDR3 comprises 12 residues. CDR1 and CDR2 (germline): MNHEY, SMNVEV (reference sequence). Trimming cost V 3 bases and J 7 bases, with 7 bases left between them.

This chain joins TRBV15 and TRBJ1-1; D is possibly TRBD1 (6 bases). The CDR3 spans 17 residues. The germline V gene encodes CDR1 LNHNV and CDR2 YYDKDF (reference sequence). Trimming took off 0 bases at V and 3 bases at J, with 17 bases between the two ends. CDR3: CATSRDRTELKDTEAFF. The CDR3 DNA is TGTGCCACCAGCAGAGATCGGACAGAACTTAAGGACACTGAAGCTTTCTTT.

CDR3 bases: TGTGCCAGCAGCTGGGGACTAGACAATGAGCAGTTCTTC. It encodes CASSWGLDNEQFF. The rearrangement uses TRBV11-2 and TRBJ2-1, with 8 positions matching TRBD2. Germline lookup yields CDR1 SGHAT and CDR2 FQNNGV. The V segment lost 4 bases and the J segment 5 bases; nucleotides outside the gene matches: 1. The CDR3 contains 13 residues. Together with reference TRBV11-2 and TRBJ2-1, the CDR3 gives the full variable domain: EAGVAQSPRYKIIEKRQSVAFWCNPISGHATLYWYQQILGQGPKLLIQFQNNGVVDDSQLPKDRFSAERLKGVDSTLKIQPAKLEDSAVYLCASSWGLDNEQFFGPGTRLTVL.

V is TRBV7-9 and J is TRBJ2-5; TRBD2 agrees at 9 bases. The CDR3 contains 15 residues. Germline V gives CDR1 SEHNR, CDR2 FQNEAQ (reference sequence). The junction had 6 bases not matched to a gene; V was cut back by 3 bases and J by 4 bases. The CDR3 sequence is CASSFGLAGLETQYF. DNA of the CDR3: TGTGCCAGCAGCTTTGGCCTAGCGGGGCTAGAGACCCAGTACTTC.

The sample holds a few counts of this clone. The chain joins TRBV11-2 to TRBJ1-1, with D tentatively TRBD1 (5 bases). There are 12 residues in the CDR3. V lost 5 bases to trimming and J lost 4 bases, with 8 bases between them. Germline CDR1 is SGHAT and CDR2 is FQNNGV. The CDR3: CASSPGGTEAFF. For the CDR3, the DNA is TGTGCCAGCAGCCCGGGGGGCACTGAAGCTTTCTTT.

This clone was recorded a few times. The chain joins TRBV7-6 to TRBJ2-1; D call uncertain. The CDR3 sequence is 16 residues long. V lost 2 bases to trimming and J lost 1 base, with 12 bases between them. Per the germline V gene, CDR1 is SGHVS and CDR2 is FNYEAQ. CDR3 sequence reads: CASSLLRLESYNEQFF. The DNA of the CDR3 is TGTGCCAGCAGCTTACTTAGGCTAGAGTCCTACAATGAGCAGTTCTTC.

J is TRBJ1-2 and V is TRBV21-1; the D call of TRBD1 is as the table states it, not checked on the DNA. TRBV21-1 is deemed a pseudogene. The CDR3 contains 11 residues. The CDR3 DNA reads as TGTGCCAGAGACAGGGCCTATGGCTACACCTTC. This gives the protein CARDRAYGYTF.

The chain has TRBV6-5 and TRBJ1-3; D remains ambiguous. Trimming removed 2 bases from V and 1 base from J, with 6 bases in between. There are 14 residues in the CDR3. CDR1 and CDR2 (germline): MNHEY, SVGAGI. CDR3 protein: CASSYGSSGNTIYF. The CDR3 coding sequence is TGTGCCAGCAGTTACGGCAGTTCTGGAAACACCATATATTTT.

The chain employs TRBV11-2 and TRBJ2-7; 7 nucleotides line up with TRBD1. The V segment lost 5 bases and the J segment 2 bases; nucleotides outside the gene matches: 3. This CDR3 spans 13 amino acids. Germline assignment: CDR1 SGHAT and CDR2 FQNNGV. The CDR3 reads CASSPDRPYEQYF. The CDR3, as DNA: TGTGCCAGCAGCCCGGACAGGCCCTACGAGCAGTACTTC.

This chain connects TRBV24-1 to TRBJ2-5; 8 bases are a match to TRBD1. Germline CDR1 reads KGHDR; CDR2 reads SFDVKD. The CDR3 runs to 16 residues. J gave up 3 bases and V 2 bases, and 7 bases lay outside the gene matches. CDR3 sequence: CATSDSDRATEETQYF. The CDR3 DNA follows: TGTGCCACCAGTGATTCGGACAGGGCTACCGAAGAGACCCAGTACTTC.

There are a few counts of this clone. V gene TRBV6-6 combines with J gene TRBJ2-3, with D possibly being TRBD1 (6 bases). V shed 5 bases and J shed 2 bases, with 20 bases lying between them. Germline lookup yields CDR1 MNHNY and CDR2 SVGAGI (reference sequence). This CDR3 comprises 17 residues. The CDR3 sequence: CASSPRDILRPTDTQYF. The DNA for the CDR3 is TGTGCCAGCAGTCCCAGGGACATCCTCCGGCCCACAGATACGCAGTATTTT.

The V gene is TRBV10-3, the J gene TRBJ2-1; D is undetermined. V lost 4 bases and J lost 4, with 5 bases in between. Per germline, CDR1 ENHRY and CDR2 SYGVKD. CDR3 length equals 12 residues. Here the CDR3 reads CAISAAYNEQFF. Here the CDR3 DNA reads TGTGCCATCAGTGCAGCGTACAATGAGCAGTTCTTC.

The V call is TRBV7-9, the J call TRBJ2-7; 11 bases are a match to TRBD2. The CDR3 is made up of 16 amino acids. CDR1 and CDR2 (germline): SEHNR, FQNEAQ (reference sequence). J lost 0 bases, V lost 1 base, and 2 bases had no gene match. This chain's CDR3 is CASSLGTSGSSYEQYF. CDR3 sequence (DNA): TGTGCCAGCAGCTTAGGGACTAGCGGGTCCTCCTACGAGCAGTACTTC.

The CDR3 DNA is TGTGCCAGCAGGGTGACCGGGACAGGGGGAACCGGGGAGCTGTTTTTT. Translated: CASRVTGTGGTGELFF. The J gene is TRBJ2-2, the V gene TRBV2, with 11 bases fitting TRBD1. V lost 6 bases to trimming and J lost 5 bases; unmatched junction nucleotides: 8. The length of the CDR3 is 16 residues. Per germline, CDR1 SNHLY and CDR2 FYNNEI.

J is TRBJ1-5 and V is TRBV5-5; possible D gene TRBD1, 5 bases. In germline, CDR1 is SGHKS, CDR2 YYEKEE (reference sequence). Trimming took off 0 bases at V and 7 bases at J, with 11 bases between the two ends. The CDR3 runs 14 residues. CDR3 loop: CASSLAGGEQPQHF. The CDR3, as DNA: TGTGCCAGCAGCTTGGCCGGGGGGGAGCAGCCCCAGCATTTT. Using reference TRBV5-5 and TRBJ1-5 for the parts outside the CDR3, the full variable domain is DAGVTQSPTHLIKTRGQQVTLRCSPISGHKSVSWYQQVLGQGPQFIFQYYEKEERGRGNFPDRFSARQFPNYSSELNVNALLLGDSALYLCASSLAGGEQPQHFGDGTRLSIL.

The chain joins TRBV7-3 to TRBJ1-1; 9 nucleotides match TRBD1. The length of the CDR3 is 15 residues. Germline trimming cut 2 bases from V and 0 bases from J; bases unmatched to any gene: 1. Germline V lookup: CDR1 SGHTA, CDR2 FQGTGA. CDR3: CASSLGTGLNTEAFF. The CDR3 nucleotides read TGTGCCAGCAGCTTAGGGACAGGGTTGAACACTGAAGCTTTCTTT. Drawing the rest from reference TRBV7-3 and TRBJ1-1, the complete variable domain is GAGVSQTPSNKVTEKGKYVELRCDPISGHTALYWYRQSLGQGPEFLIYFQGTGAADDSGLPNDRFFAVRPEGSVSTLKIQRTERGDSAVYLCASSLGTGLNTEAFFGQGTRLTVV.